This TCR beta chain derives from a study of T-cell reconstitution after alpha-beta-depleted transplantation in children. Unique molecular identifiers were used in preparing the TCRbeta library. TCRdb reanalysed the PCR reads using MiXCR and keeps one entry per CDR3 protein. The table records a few hundred thousand distinct CDR3 sequences, about a tenth of them present only once. Only a few counts were recorded for this clonotype. Germline loops: CDR1 SGHRS, CDR2 YFSETQ. This CDR3 region has 13 residues. V dropped 7 bases and J dropped 1 base, with 6 bases sitting between them. The sample in question was PBMCs from the stem cell graft donor, obtained from the stem cell graft. The clonotype was recovered from a human donor who donated a stem cell graft to a child with acute lymphoblastic leukemia. The chain links TRBV5-1 to TRBJ2-6; D not resolved. The CDR3, as DNA: TGCGCCAGCGCTTGGTCTGGGGCCAACGTCCTGACTTTC. Its protein product is CASAWSGANVLTF.